The following is a TCR beta chain sequence with its context. Its antigen remains undetermined. Base qualities are not provided; no much larger clone lies one nucleotide away. The sample is drawn from a study of T cell responses to AZD1222 COVID-19 vaccine (dated by TCRdb to the early 2020s). Background for the entire study: AZD1222 recipients whose second dose came at about 4 weeks and those whose second dose came at about 12 weeks were combined into one group, since spike-specific TCR depth and breadth did not differ between the two schedules. Trial participants were enrolled into age subgroups of 18-55, 56-69 and 70-plus years, which contained roughly 140, 27 and 60 TCR-sequenced participants, respectively. A total of 230 to 250 trial participants underwent TCR sequencing, of whom about 210 had received two doses of AZD1222 and some 26 had received two doses of the MenACWY control vaccine.

The CDR3 regions of human TCRbeta chains were subjected to immunosequencing. The original pipeline was this. TCRs in the repertoires were matched against a reference library of SARS-CoV-2-specific TCRs that had been generated with the MIRA antigen-specificity platform. Breadth was defined as the fraction of unique TCRs that were SARS-CoV-2-associated, and depth was defined as the fraction of total T cells that were SARS-CoV-2-associated. Each spike-specific TCR was assigned to its reactive spike region and to a CD4 or CD8 class using the MIRA data. Log10-transformed breadth and depth values were compared by one-way ANOVA with Sidak's multiple comparisons tests. Drawn from immuneACCESS, this table holds only the in-frame rearrangements with V and J called that TCRdb kept. Clones are partly lost; checked studies trace under half to an unresolved V gene and leave the rest unexplained. V and J calls and clone size come straight from that table; D and trimming were deduced from the DNA. The sample table shows about 130,000 clones, and 88% are seen once. Clones ranked in the top ten supply 7.5% to 8% of the sample.

In the germline V gene (reference sequence), CDR1 corresponds to MNHEY and CDR2 to SMNVEV. From the cysteine up to the phenylalanine, the CDR3 has a length of 17 residues. Just CDR3 DNA is preserved here, 51 bases in frame from base 1. Trimming costs V 6 bases and J 6 bases, and their ends lie 23 bases apart. Overall study outcomes, separate from this receptor: Nearly half of unique spike-specific TCRs reportedly recognized epitopes outside regions mutated in the B.1.351 and B.1.1.7 variants. After two AZD1222 doses, both the breadth and the depth of spike-specific TCRs were significantly higher than at day 0 and than in MenACWY recipients. Most participants were white British and females outnumbered males, and the authors suggested that clonal diversity may have been underestimated. Conclusions about previously exposed vaccinees are limited because only a handful of AZD1222 recipients were SARS-CoV-2 seropositive at baseline. CD4 TCRs associated with the vaccine covered the entire spike protein, and the dominant responses were in regions 160-218 and 743-854. In the small 56-69-year group, the increase in depth fell short of significance, most likely because of low power. Because no day 14 peak-response samples were available, the repertoires could be characterized only after the peak T cell response.

Taken with the paper, the label for time point translates to: baseline before first vaccination. The vaccinee samples were drawn from two UK trials, COV001 and COV002, one of which was a single-blind randomized controlled phase 2/3 trial testing AZD1222 (ChAdOx1 nCoV-19) in healthy adults. Trial participant PBMC samples were collected at day 0 and day 28 after the second dose for TCRbeta chain sequencing. The sequence links TRBV27 to TRBJ2-2; the D call is tentative, TRBD1 or TRBD2, as each matches 5 bases. This sequence originates from an adult in good health. Here the sequenced sample was peripheral blood, taken on day 0 of AZD1222 vaccination. The nucleotides are TGTGCCAGCAGGCAATCCTCCGGGACCCCTTTCTCCGGGGAGCTGTTTTTT. Its protein reads: CASRQSSGTPFSGELFF.